These T cell receptor beta chains were read from a single sample in a study of PD-L1 blockade in urothelial cancer. TCRdb's copy holds only in-frame clones and misses some; the assay was immunoSEQ multiplex PCR. The repertoire holds under 70,000 clones, over 75% seen once, with 1.5% to 2% in the top ten. The specimen comprised PBMCs, sampled around atezolizumab (anti-PD-L1) treatment. The receptors stem from an older man with urothelial cancer. CDR3s include the opening cysteine and the closing phenylalanine or tryptophan. Fields, in order: J gene, V gene, CDR3 protein.

>TRBJ1-6|TRBV9
CASSVGEGPHNSPLHF
>TRBJ2-5|TRBV5-6
CASSLNGGARSETQYF
>TRBJ2-7|TRBV2
CASTRGGAPYEQYF
>TRBJ2-1|TRBV2
CASSLLAGGPREQFF
>TRBJ2-5|TRBV2
CASSSQGTETQYF
>TRBJ1-4|TRBV5-4
CASSLYRSNEKLFF
>TRBJ2-1|TRBV5-4
CASSFRDYGRNEQFF
>TRBJ2-7|TRBV28
CASNTLAGGGEQYF
>TRBJ2-7|TRBV5-1
CASSMTGDAYEQYF
>TRBJ2-3|TRBV4-2
CASSQELAEGPWLYF